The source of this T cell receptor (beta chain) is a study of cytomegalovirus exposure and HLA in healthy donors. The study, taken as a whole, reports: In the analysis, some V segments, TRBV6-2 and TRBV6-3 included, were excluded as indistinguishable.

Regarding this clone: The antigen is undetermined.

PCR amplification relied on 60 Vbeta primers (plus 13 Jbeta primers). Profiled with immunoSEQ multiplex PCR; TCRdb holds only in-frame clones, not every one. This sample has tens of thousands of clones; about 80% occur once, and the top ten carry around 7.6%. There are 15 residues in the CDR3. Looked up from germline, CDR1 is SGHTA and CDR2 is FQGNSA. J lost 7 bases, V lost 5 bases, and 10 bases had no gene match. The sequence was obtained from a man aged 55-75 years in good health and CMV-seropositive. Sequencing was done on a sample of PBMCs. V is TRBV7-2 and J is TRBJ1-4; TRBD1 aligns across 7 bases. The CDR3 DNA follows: TGTGCCAGCAGCCCTCTGGGTCAGGGGGGTGAAAAACTGTTTTTT. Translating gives CASSPLGQGGEKLFF.